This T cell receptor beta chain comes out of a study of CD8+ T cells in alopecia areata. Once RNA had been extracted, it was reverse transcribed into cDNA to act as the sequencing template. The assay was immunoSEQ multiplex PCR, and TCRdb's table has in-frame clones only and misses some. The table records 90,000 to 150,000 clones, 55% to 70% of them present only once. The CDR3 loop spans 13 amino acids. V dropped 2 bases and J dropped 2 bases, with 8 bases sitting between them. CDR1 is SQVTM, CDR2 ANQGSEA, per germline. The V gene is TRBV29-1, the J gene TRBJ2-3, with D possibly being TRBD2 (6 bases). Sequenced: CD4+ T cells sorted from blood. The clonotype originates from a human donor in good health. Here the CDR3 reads CSVERENTDTQYF. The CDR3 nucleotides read TGCAGCGTTGAACGGGAGAACACAGATACGCAGTATTTT.